A single sample gave rise to the 20 T cell receptor beta chains below, sequenced in a study of shared clonotypes between healthy human individuals. Generated by immunoSEQ multiplex PCR, the TCRdb table keeps only in-frame clones and is missing some. There are some 1,600,000 clones in the sample; approximately 98% occur only once, and less than 0.55% lies in the top ten. Input material: naive CD4+ T cells sorted from blood. Indicated subset: CD45RA+ positively selected. These receptor sequences come from a young man in good health.

V usage is TRBV7-9 and J usage is TRBJ1-5; D is perhaps TRBD1 (5 bases). Germline loops: CDR1 SEHNR, CDR2 FQNEAQ (reference sequence). The CDR3 spans 19 residues. The ends were cut back, 5 bases at V and 1 base at J, with 24 bases in the middle. CDR3 residues: CASSLVVGAELRSNQPQHF. The CDR3 DNA sequence: TGTGCCAGCAGCCTGGTGGTCGGGGCAGAACTACGCAGCAATCAGCCCCAGCATTTT. The variable domain in full, with the rest retrieved from reference TRBV7-9 and TRBJ1-5, is DTGVSQNPRHKITKRGQNVTFRCDPISEHNRLYWYRQTLGQGPEFLTYFQNEAQLEKSRLLSDRFSAERPKGSFSTLEIQRTEQGDSAMYLCASSLVVGAELRSNQPQHFGDGTRLSIL.

Comments on this clone: Other DNA sequences in this specimen translate into the identical CDR3. V usage is TRBV2 and J usage is TRBJ2-1; TRBD1 is a possible D gene (8 bases). CDR1 is SNHLY and CDR2 is FYNNEI in the germline V gene. Deletions cut 1 base from V and 3 bases from J, with 10 bases between. This CDR3 is 15 amino acids long. CDR3 residues: CASSEDRGGYNEQFF. In DNA, the CDR3 is TGTGCCAGCAGTGAAGACAGGGGGGGCTACAATGAGCAGTTCTTC.

The chain employs TRBV28 and TRBJ2-3; no reliable D call. The CDR3 totals 12 residues. Per the germline V gene, CDR1 is MDHEN and CDR2 is SYDVKM. V dropped 6 bases and J dropped 2 bases, with 6 bases sitting between them. The CDR3 DNA follows: TGTGCCAGCAGGCAGGACACAGATACGCAGTATTTT. Its translation is CASRQDTDTQYF.

The chain has TRBV19 and TRBJ2-3; D not resolved. The CDR3 has 11 residues. Trimming took off 4 bases at V and 4 bases at J, with 3 bases between the two ends. Germline V CDR1 and CDR2: LNHDA, SQIVND (reference sequence). The CDR3 DNA sequence: TGTGCCAGTAGTAAGGCAGATACGCAGTATTTT. It encodes CASSKADTQYF.

With regard to this clone: Other DNA sequences in this specimen translate into the identical CDR3. The chain has TRBV5-1 and TRBJ2-1; 11 nucleotides agree with TRBD2. This CDR3 has 16 amino acids. J gave up 4 bases and V 2 bases, and 5 bases lay outside the gene matches. Germline V gene data show CDR1 as SGHRS and CDR2 as YFSETQ. CDR3 DNA: TGCGCCAGCAGCTTTGGGCTAGCGGGAGGATACAATGAGCAGTTCTTC. The encoded protein is CASSFGLAGGYNEQFF.

The chain has TRBV2 and TRBJ1-5; D remains unclear. Per the germline V gene, CDR1 is SNHLY and CDR2 is FYNNEI. This CDR3 region has 14 residues. Trimming cost V 3 bases and J 2 bases, with 8 bases left between them. CDR3 residues: CASSDQSGNQPQHF. The CDR3, as DNA: TGTGCCAGCAGTGACCAATCAGGCAATCAGCCCCAGCATTTT.

This sequence joins TRBV14 and TRBJ2-3; 15 nucleotides match TRBD2. The CDR3 is 15 amino acids. V was clipped by 4 bases and J by 4 bases; unmatched bases: 0. Germline V gene sequence: CDR1 SGHDN, CDR2 FVKESK. CDR3 nucleotides: TGTGCCAGCAGCCGGACTAGCGGGAGGGCAGATACGCAGTATTTT. Protein sequence: CASSRTSGRADTQYF.

The chain combines TRBV11-3 with TRBJ2-3; maybe TRBD2 (6 bases). Looked up from germline, CDR1 is SGHNT and CDR2 is YENEEA. The V end was cut by 3 bases, the J end by 4 bases, with 14 bases between. The CDR3 totals 15 residues. The CDR3 nucleotides read TGTGCCAGCAGCTTTAGTGGGTGGAGGGCAGATACGCAGTATTTT. Amino acids: CASSFSGWRADTQYF.

This chain connects TRBV6-6 to TRBJ1-1; TRBD1 matches at 7 bases. V lost 6 bases and J lost 4; bases outside the gene matches: 5. The germline gives CDR1 MNHNY, CDR2 SVGAGI (reference sequence). CDR3 length: 13 amino acids. CDR3 sequence: CASSQGGATEAFF. CDR3 DNA sequence: TGTGCCAGCAGCCAAGGGGGCGCCACTGAAGCTTTCTTT.

The chain is built from TRBV7-9 and TRBJ1-2; TRBD1 agrees at 7 bases. The CDR3 sequence is 16 residues long. Germline-derived CDR1 and CDR2 are SEHNR and FQNEAQ (reference sequence). J gave up 4 bases and V 6 bases, and 14 bases lay outside the gene matches. The CDR3 DNA is TGTGCCAGCAGTACCGGGGACAGCCCCGCTAGCTATGGCTACACCTTC. This encodes CASSTGDSPASYGYTF.

The chain links TRBV4-3 to TRBJ2-7; D is undetermined. CDR3 length equals 16 residues. CDR1 is LGHNA, CDR2 YSLEER, per germline. The germline V and J ends were trimmed by 0 bases and 0 bases, with 12 bases remaining between them. The CDR3 DNA follows: TGCGCCAGCAGCCAAGATGCCGGGTCAAGCTCCTACGAGCAGTACTTC. Encoded protein: CASSQDAGSSSYEQYF.

The V and J genes are TRBV29-1 and TRBJ2-2; 7 nucleotides align to TRBD2. The CDR3 spans 13 residues. V lost 5 bases and J lost 1; bases outside the gene matches: 1. Germline CDR1 reads SQVTM; CDR2 reads ANQGSEA. CDR3 in amino acids: CSVRGENTGELFF. The CDR3 bases are TGCAGCGTTCGGGGGGAGAACACCGGGGAGCTGTTTTTT.

CDR3 nucleotides: TGCGCCAGCAGCGACCCTAAAGGGGCCGATACGCAGTATTTT. It is translated as CASSDPKGADTQYF. This rearrangement joins TRBV5-1 to TRBJ2-3; a weak D match, TRBD1 (5 bases). The CDR3 runs to 14 residues. Trimming shortened V by 4 bases and J by 6 bases, and 15 bases separated the two germline ends. From germline, CDR1 is SGHRS and CDR2 YFSETQ. Based on the CDR3 plus reference TRBV5-1 and TRBJ2-3, the full variable domain is KAGVTQTPRYLIKTRGQQVTLSCSPISGHRSVSWYQQTPGQGLQFLFEYFSETQRNKGNFPGRFSGRQFSNSRSEMNVSTLELGDSALYLCASSDPKGADTQYFGPGTRLTVL.

V usage is TRBV18 and J usage is TRBJ1-2; D remains ambiguous. The CDR3 consists of 17 residues. Trimming stripped 3 bases from V and 0 bases from J, with 17 bases between. Germline V lookup: CDR1 KGHSH, CDR2 LQKENI. CDR3 sequence: CASSPNDPDITNYGYTF. CDR3 in DNA: TGTGCCAGCTCACCGAACGATCCTGATATCACTAACTATGGCTACACCTTC.

This clone was seen only once. The chain links TRBV28 to TRBJ2-3, with D uncertain. The CDR3 is 13 amino acids. The ends were cut back, 6 bases at V and 5 bases at J, with 12 bases in the middle. CDR1 and CDR2 (germline): MDHEN, SYDVKM. For the CDR3, the DNA is TGTGCCAGCAGGGGAACAATGGGAGATACGCAGTATTTT. Protein product: CASRGTMGDTQYF.

This rearrangement joins TRBV7-8 to TRBJ2-7, with 11 bases aligning to TRBD2. V gave up 3 bases and J gave up 4 bases; unmatched junction bases: 5. The CDR3 is made up of 15 amino acids. Per germline, CDR1 SGHVS and CDR2 FQNEAQ. This CDR3 is CASSFQTSGEYEQYF. For the CDR3, the DNA is TGTGCCAGCAGCTTTCAGACTAGCGGGGAGTACGAGCAGTACTTC.

This chain links TRBV15 with TRBJ2-2; D might be TRBD2 (5 bases). Trimming pared 0 bases from V and 7 bases from J, leaving 9 bases between. The germline V gene encodes CDR1 LNHNV and CDR2 YYDKDF (reference sequence). This CDR3 comprises 14 residues. CDR3 bases: TGTGCCACCAGCAGAGATCCCGGGGTCGGGGAGCTGTTTTTT. It codes for CATSRDPGVGELFF.

This chain connects TRBV27 to TRBJ2-7; 7 bases are a match to TRBD2. V dropped 2 bases and J dropped 2; count of bases not matched to a gene: 9. This CDR3 has 16 amino acids. CDR1 is MNHEY and CDR2 is SMNVEV in the germline V gene (reference sequence). The CDR3 coding sequence is TGTGCCAGCAGTTTACGTTTGGTAGCGGGTGCCTACGAGCAGTACTTC. The encoded protein is CASSLRLVAGAYEQYF.

V is TRBV10-1 and J is TRBJ2-1; the D gene is possibly TRBD1 (6 bases). The V gene's germline CDR1 is WNHNN and CDR2 SYGVQD (reference sequence). The V gene lost 4 bases and the J gene lost 2 bases, with 12 bases spanning the gap. The CDR3 loop spans 15 amino acids. CDR3 sequence reads: CASSAGTPTYNEQFF. The CDR3 DNA is TGCGCCAGCAGTGCGGGGACACCTACCTACAATGAGCAGTTCTTC.

This clone has just one count. V and J are TRBV7-8 and TRBJ1-5; perhaps TRBD1 as D (6 bases). Germline-derived CDR1 and CDR2 are SGHVS and FQNEAQ. V was clipped by 5 bases and J by 1 base, with 15 bases between them. The CDR3 loop spans 16 amino acids. This CDR3 reads CASSIGGVGSNQPQHF. Written as DNA, the CDR3 is TGTGCCAGCAGCATAGGGGGAGTTGGGAGCAATCAGCCCCAGCATTTT.